These T cell receptor beta chains were read from a single sample in a study of T cell repertoires in cytomegalovirus infection. Using its own MiXCR run on the reads, TCRdb lists one record per CDR3 protein. This repertoire shows approximately 250,000 distinct CDR3 sequences, about 5.9% found once; its top ten account for 6.5%. Sequencing was done on a sample of PBMCs. Receptors originate from a human donor in good health (CMV status not recorded). Some clones in this sample may be carry-over from other donors' samples. Both conserved end residues are part of each CDR3. The D gene is left open where the match is weak. Clone size, where shown, is once, few, many, or a class for clones that have expanded.

J: TRBJ1-6; D: NA; size: NA; V: TRBV30; CDR3: CAWRWRAVGYLNSNNSPLHF; DNA: TGTGCCTGGAGATGGAGGGCAGTCGGGTACCTCAACTCCAATAATTCACCCCTCCACTTT
J: TRBJ2-2; D: TRBD1; size: NA; V: TRBV11-2; CDR3: CASSLTGQGFTGELFF; DNA: TGTGCCAGCAGCCTGACGGGACAGGGATTCACCGGGGAGCTGTTTTTT
J: TRBJ2-2; D: NA; size: many; V: TRBV7-2; CDR3: CASSLVTGGELFF; DNA: TGTGCCAGCAGCCTTGTGACGGGCGGGGAGCTGTTTTTT
J: TRBJ1-2; D: NA; size: few; V: TRBV5-6; CDR3: CASSWKDGYTF; DNA: TGTGCCAGCAGCTGGAAGGATGGCTACACCTTC
J: TRBJ1-1; D: NA; size: many; V: TRBV7-2; CDR3: CASSLAAGNTEAFF; DNA: TGTGCCAGCAGCTTAGCGGCAGGGAACACTGAAGCTTTCTTT
J: TRBJ2-3; D: TRBD2; size: many; V: TRBV7-2; CDR3: CASSLVGAGGADTQYF; DNA: TGTGCCAGCAGCTTAGTGGGCGCGGGAGGGGCAGATACGCAGTATTTT
J: TRBJ1-2; D: NA; size: many; V: TRBV7-2; CDR3: CASSSSTGSYGYTF; DNA: TGTGCCAGCAGCTCTTCAACAGGATCCTATGGCTACACCTTC
J: TRBJ1-1; D: NA; size: many; V: TRBV29-1; CDR3: CSAEGFPSNTEAFF; DNA: TGCAGCGCCGAAGGGTTCCCGTCGAACACTGAAGCTTTCTTT
J: TRBJ2-3; D: NA; size: NA; V: TRBV4-3; CDR3: CASSQGDGTQYF; DNA: TGCGCCAGCAGCCAAGGGGACGGAACGCAGTATTTT
J: TRBJ1-2; D: NA; size: NA; V: TRBV7-2; CDR3: CASSLALARRDANYGYTF; DNA: TGTGCCAGCAGCTTAGCCTTGGCCAGACGCGACGCCAACTATGGCTACACCTTC
J: TRBJ2-2; D: NA; size: NA; V: TRBV27; CDR3: CASSFNPLITGELFF; DNA: TGTGCCAGCAGTTTTAATCCCCTCATCACCGGGGAGCTGTTTTTT
J: TRBJ2-5; D: NA; size: many; V: TRBV11-2; CDR3: CASSFGQQETQYF; DNA: TGTGCCAGCAGCTTTGGACAGCAAGAGACCCAGTACTTC
J: TRBJ1-1; D: NA; size: many; V: TRBV29-1; CDR3: CSVASNTEAFF; DNA: TGCAGCGTTGCCAGTAACACTGAAGCTTTCTTT
J: TRBJ1-2; D: TRBD1; size: few; V: TRBV7-2; CDR3: CASSFPALQTGSHYGYTF; DNA: TGTGCCAGCAGCTTTCCCGCTCTTCAGACAGGGTCTCACTATGGCTACACCTTC
J: TRBJ1-1; D: NA; size: many; V: TRBV7-2; CDR3: CASSSDPGYTEAFF; DNA: TGTGCCAGCAGCTCGGACCCTGGGTACACTGAAGCTTTCTTT
J: TRBJ1-5; D: NA; size: NA; V: TRBV7-2; CDR3: CASSSQKDSGPQHF; DNA: TGTGCCAGCAGCTCCCAAAAAGACAGCGGCCCCCAGCATTTT